This T cell receptor (beta chain) appears in the sequencing data of a study of shared clonotypes between healthy human individuals. Here immunoSEQ multiplex PCR was the method, and the copy in TCRdb shows in-frame clones only, minus some. The sample consists of 600,000 to 750,000 clones, roughly 91% of them appearing once. The germline CDR1 and CDR2 sequences are MNHEY and SMNVEV (reference sequence). The CDR3 contains 14 residues. V lost 5 bases to trimming and J lost 5 bases, with 13 bases between them. This clonotype was sampled from a man between 18 and 35 years old in good health. Some clones in this sample may be carry-over from other donors' samples. The chain has TRBV27 and TRBJ2-1, with D unclear. Material for sequencing was memory CD8+ T cells from PBMCs. Stated subset: CD45RO+ cells pooled with CCR7-negative TemRA cells. The DNA of the CDR3 is TGTGCCAGCAGTCCCCCGGACGGACACAATGAGCAGTTCTTC. It codes for CASSPPDGHNEQFF.